This TCR beta chain was identified during a study of cytomegalovirus exposure and HLA in healthy donors. The wider study: Previous work identified roughly 110 million unique TCR beta sequences from about 179 million T cells.

Study outcomes and limitations: Most CMV-associated TCR beta chains were later found to appear HLA-restricted. The likely origin of a cluster of highly shared sequence variants was a sequencing artifact. Most sequenced TCRs were rare (though some public TCRs occurred in many donors).

The germline V gene encodes CDR1 KGHSH and CDR2 LQKENI. V was cut by 6 bases and J by 6 bases, with 15 bases left in between. The CDR3 has 14 residues. Remarks on this clone: Its antigen is not known.

The PCR employed 60 Vbeta primers together with 13 Jbeta primers. Here immunoSEQ multiplex PCR was the method, and the copy in TCRdb shows in-frame clones only, minus some. The sample consists of 100,000 to 150,000 clones, approximately 80% of them appearing once. Sequenced sample: PBMCs. The receptor comes from a woman in her 40s in good health and CMV-seronegative. The J gene is TRBJ1-5, the V gene TRBV18; the D gene is possibly TRBD1 (6 bases). CDR3 in DNA: TGTGCCAGCTCCCAGGACAGAGTGGGTCAGCCCCAGCATTTT. This encodes CASSQDRVGQPQHF.